This T cell receptor (beta chain) was retrieved from a study of T cells in Graves' hyperthyroidism and ophthalmopathy. If no ophthalmopathy progression occurred within 18 months, Graves' hyperthyroidism was stable. This clonotype was recorded a few times. The length of the CDR3 is 16 residues. Per the germline V gene, CDR1 is MDHEN and CDR2 is SYDVKM. Trimming left V 1 base short and J 0 bases short, with 9 bases between. Amplified regions were TCR beta CDR3 sequences from RNA transcripts. In the first-round RT-PCR of the TCR CDR3, the HTBI primer set was used. TCRdb re-derived calls from the multiplex PCR reads in MiXCR, one entry per CDR3 protein. The data contain 300,000 to 400,000 distinct CDR3 sequences, about 15% of them singletons.

Sequencing was performed on blood. The chain links TRBV28 to TRBJ2-2; no firm D call. The clonotype originates from a woman in her 30s with Graves' hyperthyroidism. CDR3 in amino acids: CASSLFGKSNTGELFF. CDR3 DNA: TGTGCCAGCAGTTTATTTGGCAAATCGAACACCGGGGAGCTGTTTTTT.